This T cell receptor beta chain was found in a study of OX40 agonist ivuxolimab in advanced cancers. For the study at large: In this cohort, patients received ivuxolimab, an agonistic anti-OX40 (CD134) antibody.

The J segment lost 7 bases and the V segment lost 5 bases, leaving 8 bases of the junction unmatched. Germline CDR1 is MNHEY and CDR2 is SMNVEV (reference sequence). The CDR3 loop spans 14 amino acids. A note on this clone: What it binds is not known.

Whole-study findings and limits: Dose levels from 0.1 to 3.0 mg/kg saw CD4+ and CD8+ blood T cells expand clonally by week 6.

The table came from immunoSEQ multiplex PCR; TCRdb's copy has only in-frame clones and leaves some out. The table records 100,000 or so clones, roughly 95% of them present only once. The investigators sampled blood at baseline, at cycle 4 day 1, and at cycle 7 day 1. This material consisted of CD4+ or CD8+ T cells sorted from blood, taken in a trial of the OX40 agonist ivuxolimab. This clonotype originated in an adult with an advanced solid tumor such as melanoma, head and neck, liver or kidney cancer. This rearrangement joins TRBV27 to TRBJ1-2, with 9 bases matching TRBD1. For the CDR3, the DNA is TGTGCCAGCAGTGGGGCGGGACAGGGACTTGGCTACACCTTC. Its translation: CASSGAGQGLGYTF.